A selection of T cell receptor beta chains follows, all from one sample in a study of cytomegalovirus exposure and HLA in healthy donors. Only in-frame clones appear in the TCRdb table, and some are missing; sequencing was by immunoSEQ multiplex PCR. The table has about 130,000 clones, 66% seen once. Material for sequencing was PBMCs. Receptor source: a human donor in good health. The CDR3 runs from the conserved cysteine through the conserved F or W. A D gene is named only where the DNA matches it firmly. Size is stated for part of the rows, as once, few or many counts, or as a class when the clone is expanded.

d_call: TRBD1; clone_size: .; j_call: TRBJ1-5; v_call: TRBV7-9; cdr3_length: 14; cdr3_aa: CASSWTGSNQPQHF; cdr3_nt: TGTGCCAGCAGCTGGACAGGTAGCAATCAGCCCCAGCATTTT
d_call: TRBD1; clone_size: .; j_call: TRBJ1-5; v_call: TRBV19; cdr3_length: 18; cdr3_aa: CASSIAPPGTVSNQPQHF; cdr3_nt: TGTGCCAGTAGTATAGCCCCCCCCGGGACAGTTAGCAATCAGCCCCAGCATTTT
d_call: .; clone_size: .; j_call: TRBJ1-5; v_call: TRBV1; cdr3_length: 15; cdr3_aa: CTSSQRDSLNQPQHF; cdr3_nt: TGCACCAGCAGCCAGAGGGACAGCCTCAATCAGCCCCAGCATTTT
d_call: .; clone_size: .; j_call: TRBJ1-6; v_call: TRBV5-1; cdr3_length: 14; cdr3_aa: CASRKQDDNSPLHF; cdr3_nt: TGCGCCAGCAGAAAACAGGATGATAATTCACCCCTCCACTTT
d_call: TRBD2; clone_size: .; j_call: TRBJ2-7; v_call: TRBV28; cdr3_length: 19; cdr3_aa: CASRDRGRTSGRHTYEQYF; cdr3_nt: TGTGCCAGCAGGGACAGGGGGAGGACTAGCGGGAGGCACACCTACGAGCAGTACTTC
d_call: TRBD2; clone_size: .; j_call: TRBJ2-1; v_call: TRBV18; cdr3_length: 14; cdr3_aa: CASSPAGGYNEQFF; cdr3_nt: TGTGCCAGCTCACCAGCGGGAGGGTACAATGAGCAGTTCTTC
d_call: TRBD1; clone_size: .; j_call: TRBJ2-7; v_call: TRBV27; cdr3_length: 12; cdr3_aa: CASSLGQGWQYF; cdr3_nt: TGTGCCAGCAGTTTGGGACAGGGGTGGCAGTACTTC
d_call: TRBD1; clone_size: once; j_call: TRBJ2-7; v_call: TRBV7-9; cdr3_length: 14; cdr3_aa: CASSLNRGIYEQYF; cdr3_nt: TGTGCCAGCAGCTTAAACAGGGGCATCTACGAGCAGTACTTC
d_call: TRBD2; clone_size: .; j_call: TRBJ2-7; v_call: TRBV4-2; cdr3_length: 16; cdr3_aa: CASSQVLGGPEDEQYF; cdr3_nt: TGTGCCAGCAGCCAAGTTCTGGGAGGGCCTGAAGACGAGCAGTACTTC
d_call: .; clone_size: few; j_call: TRBJ2-3; v_call: TRBV9; cdr3_length: 15; cdr3_aa: CASSGSGIGADTQYF; cdr3_nt: TGTGCCAGCAGCGGCTCAGGGATTGGCGCAGATACGCAGTATTTT
d_call: TRBD1; clone_size: .; j_call: TRBJ1-2; v_call: TRBV19; cdr3_length: 16; cdr3_aa: CASSIPGQDGFYGYTF; cdr3_nt: TGTGCCAGTAGTATCCCCGGACAGGATGGGTTCTATGGCTACACCTTC
d_call: TRBD2; clone_size: .; j_call: TRBJ2-3; v_call: TRBV28; cdr3_length: 15; cdr3_aa: CASSLGGRGSDTQYF; cdr3_nt: TGTGCCAGCTCTTTGGGGGGGAGGGGTTCAGATACGCAGTATTTT
d_call: .; clone_size: .; j_call: TRBJ2-1; v_call: TRBV5-5; cdr3_length: 15; cdr3_aa: CASSPFVTNYNEQFF; cdr3_nt: TGTGCCAGCAGCCCCTTCGTGACTAACTACAATGAGCAGTTCTTC
d_call: TRBD1; clone_size: once; j_call: TRBJ1-5; v_call: TRBV5-1; cdr3_length: 14; cdr3_aa: CASSPGQGDQPQHF; cdr3_nt: TGCGCCAGCAGTCCGGGACAGGGGGACCAGCCCCAGCATTTT
d_call: TRBD2; clone_size: .; j_call: TRBJ2-3; v_call: TRBV6-4; cdr3_length: 15; cdr3_aa: CASSDSLAGSDTQYF; cdr3_nt: TGTGCCAGCAGTGACTCACTAGCGGGTTCAGATACGCAGTATTTT
d_call: TRBD2; clone_size: .; j_call: TRBJ2-1; v_call: TRBV7-2; cdr3_length: 15; cdr3_aa: CASSLVAGGENEQFF; cdr3_nt: TGTGCCAGCAGCTTAGTAGCGGGAGGAGAGAATGAGCAGTTCTTC
d_call: TRBD2; clone_size: .; j_call: TRBJ2-7; v_call: TRBV7-9; cdr3_length: 14; cdr3_aa: CASRPGLAEYEQYF; cdr3_nt: TGTGCCAGCAGACCGGGACTAGCGGAGTACGAGCAGTACTTC
d_call: .; clone_size: .; j_call: TRBJ2-7; v_call: TRBV28; cdr3_length: 14; cdr3_aa: CASSFPSWSDEQYF; cdr3_nt: TGTGCCAGCAGTTTCCCAAGCTGGTCTGACGAGCAGTACTTC
d_call: TRBD2; clone_size: .; j_call: TRBJ2-2; v_call: TRBV2; cdr3_length: 16; cdr3_aa: CASRSSGRAGTGELFF; cdr3_nt: TGTGCCAGCAGGTCGAGCGGGAGGGCCGGCACCGGGGAGCTGTTTTTT
d_call: .; clone_size: few; j_call: TRBJ2-3; v_call: TRBV9; cdr3_length: 17; cdr3_aa: CASSVAQGIDLADTQYF; cdr3_nt: TGTGCCAGCAGCGTAGCCCAGGGGATAGACCTAGCAGATACGCAGTATTTT
d_call: TRBD2; clone_size: few; j_call: TRBJ2-1; v_call: TRBV29-1; cdr3_length: 18; cdr3_aa: CSALGGDSGSIPYNEQFF; cdr3_nt: TGCAGCGCCCTCGGGGGGGATAGCGGGAGTATTCCCTACAATGAGCAGTTCTTC
d_call: TRBD1; clone_size: .; j_call: TRBJ2-7; v_call: TRBV5-1; cdr3_length: 14; cdr3_aa: CASNTGTGVDRAYF; cdr3_nt: TGCGCCAGCAACACCGGGACAGGGGTCGACCGAGCGTACTTC
d_call: TRBD1; clone_size: .; j_call: TRBJ1-4; v_call: TRBV25-1; cdr3_length: 16; cdr3_aa: CASSDDRALPNEKLFF; cdr3_nt: TGTGCCAGCAGTGATGACAGGGCCCTACCTAATGAAAAACTGTTTTTT
d_call: .; clone_size: .; j_call: TRBJ2-7; v_call: TRBV19; cdr3_length: 14; cdr3_aa: CATALGTPSYEQYF; cdr3_nt: TGTGCCACTGCCCTTGGGACTCCCTCCTACGAGCAGTACTTC
d_call: TRBD2; clone_size: .; j_call: TRBJ2-1; v_call: TRBV5-1; cdr3_length: 16; cdr3_aa: CASSWALAALGDEQFF; cdr3_nt: TGCGCCAGCAGCTGGGCTCTAGCGGCCTTAGGGGATGAGCAGTTCTTC
d_call: .; clone_size: .; j_call: TRBJ2-3; v_call: TRBV23-1; cdr3_length: 21; cdr3_aa: CASSQSPGSGVLRPDTDTQYF; cdr3_nt: TGCGCCAGCAGTCAATCGCCAGGTTCGGGGGTCTTGCGGCCAGACACAGATACGCAGTATTTT
d_call: TRBD2; clone_size: .; j_call: TRBJ2-3; v_call: TRBV4-3; cdr3_length: 15; cdr3_aa: CASSRLAGGTDTQYF; cdr3_nt: TGCGCCAGCAGCCGGCTAGCGGGAGGCACAGATACGCAGTATTTT
d_call: .; clone_size: .; j_call: TRBJ1-5; v_call: TRBV6-5; cdr3_length: 15; cdr3_aa: CASSYKQYSNQPQHF; cdr3_nt: TGTGCCAGCAGTTATAAACAGTATAGCAATCAGCCCCAGCATTTT
d_call: .; clone_size: .; j_call: TRBJ1-1; v_call: TRBV19; cdr3_length: 15; cdr3_aa: CASRERKLPNTEAFF; cdr3_nt: TGTGCCAGTAGAGAACGAAAGCTTCCGAACACTGAAGCTTTCTTT
d_call: TRBD2; clone_size: few; j_call: TRBJ2-7; v_call: TRBV28; cdr3_length: 13; cdr3_aa: CASNGAGGYEQYF; cdr3_nt: TGTGCCAGCAATGGGGCGGGAGGCTACGAGCAGTACTTC
d_call: TRBD1; clone_size: few; j_call: TRBJ2-7; v_call: TRBV28; cdr3_length: 14; cdr3_aa: CASRTGTGLYEQYF; cdr3_nt: TGTGCCAGCAGAACCGGGACAGGCTTATACGAGCAGTACTTC
d_call: TRBD2; clone_size: once; j_call: TRBJ2-1; v_call: TRBV5-4; cdr3_length: 15; cdr3_aa: CASSFSGRGYNEQFF; cdr3_nt: TGTGCCAGCAGCTTTAGCGGGAGGGGATACAATGAGCAGTTCTTC
d_call: TRBD2; clone_size: .; j_call: TRBJ2-3; v_call: TRBV7-9; cdr3_length: 16; cdr3_aa: CASSLGSGRTTDTQYF; cdr3_nt: TGTGCCAGCAGCTTAGGTAGCGGGAGGACTACAGATACGCAGTATTTT
d_call: TRBD1; clone_size: once; j_call: TRBJ2-5; v_call: TRBV29-1; cdr3_length: 13; cdr3_aa: CSVGQGVQETQYF; cdr3_nt: TGCAGCGTTGGACAGGGAGTCCAAGAGACCCAGTACTTC
d_call: TRBD2; clone_size: .; j_call: TRBJ2-1; v_call: TRBV4-1; cdr3_length: 17; cdr3_aa: CASSHEKGTSAYNEQFF; cdr3_nt: TGCGCCAGCAGCCATGAAAAAGGGACTAGCGCATACAATGAGCAGTTCTTC
d_call: TRBD2; clone_size: .; j_call: TRBJ2-6; v_call: TRBV2; cdr3_length: 16; cdr3_aa: CASRLAGSPGANVLTF; cdr3_nt: TGTGCCAGTAGACTAGCGGGGTCCCCTGGGGCCAACGTCCTGACTTTC
d_call: .; clone_size: .; j_call: TRBJ2-7; v_call: TRBV7-9; cdr3_length: 14; cdr3_aa: CASSLAEQGPEQYF; cdr3_nt: TGTGCCAGCAGCTTAGCGGAGCAGGGCCCCGAGCAGTACTTC